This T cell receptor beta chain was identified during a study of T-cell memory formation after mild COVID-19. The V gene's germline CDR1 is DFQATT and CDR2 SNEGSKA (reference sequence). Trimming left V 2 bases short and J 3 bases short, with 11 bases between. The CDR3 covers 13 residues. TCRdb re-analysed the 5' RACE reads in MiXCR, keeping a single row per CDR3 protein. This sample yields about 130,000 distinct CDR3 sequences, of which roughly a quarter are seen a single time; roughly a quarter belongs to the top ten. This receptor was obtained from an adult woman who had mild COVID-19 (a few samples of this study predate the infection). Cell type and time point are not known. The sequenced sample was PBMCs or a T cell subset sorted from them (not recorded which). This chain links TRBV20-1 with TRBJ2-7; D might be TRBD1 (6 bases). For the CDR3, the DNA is TGCAGTGCTAGACAGGGGACGGGCTACGAGCAGTACTTC. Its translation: CSARQGTGYEQYF.